This T cell receptor (beta chain) was sequenced during a study of OX40 agonist ivuxolimab in advanced cancers. Study summary: Patients received ivuxolimab, an intravenous treatment, every 2 weeks at 0.01 to 10 mg/kg.

If patients had autoimmune disease history or systemic immunosuppression, they were excluded. Findings and caveats of the study: Dose levels from 0.1 to 3.0 mg/kg saw CD4+ and CD8+ blood T cells expand clonally by week 6.

Sequencing used immunoSEQ multiplex PCR; TCRdb keeps in-frame clones, though not all of them. The sample contains over 5,500 clones, 70% to 80% of which appear only once. Regarding this clone: Its antigen is unidentified.

Looked up from germline, CDR1 is SGHDT and CDR2 is YYEEEE. With 0 bases removed from V and 3 bases from J, the gap between germline ends came to 13 bases. The CDR3 has 15 amino acids. The sequence came from an adult with an advanced solid tumor such as melanoma, head and neck, liver or kidney cancer. The input for sequencing was CD4+ or CD8+ T cells sorted from blood, taken in a trial of the OX40 agonist ivuxolimab. The V and J genes are TRBV5-6 and TRBJ2-7; TRBD1 is a possible D gene (5 bases). This CDR3 reads CASSLGGAMGYEQYF. DNA of the CDR3: TGTGCCAGCAGCTTGGGGGGCGCTATGGGCTACGAGCAGTACTTC.